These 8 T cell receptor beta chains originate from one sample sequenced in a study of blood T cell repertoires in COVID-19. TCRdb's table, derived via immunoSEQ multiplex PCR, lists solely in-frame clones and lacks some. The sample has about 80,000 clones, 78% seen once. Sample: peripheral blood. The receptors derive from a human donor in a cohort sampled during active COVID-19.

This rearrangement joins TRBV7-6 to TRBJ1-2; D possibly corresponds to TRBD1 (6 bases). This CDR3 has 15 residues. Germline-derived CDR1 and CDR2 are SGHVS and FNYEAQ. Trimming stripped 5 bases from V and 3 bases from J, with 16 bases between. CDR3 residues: CASSPPFEGDYGYTF. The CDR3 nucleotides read TGTGCCAGCAGCCCCCCATTTGAGGGGGACTATGGCTACACCTTC. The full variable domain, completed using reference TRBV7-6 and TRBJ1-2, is GAGVSQSPRYKVTKRGQDVALRCDPISGHVSLYWYRQALGQGPEFLTYFNYEAQQDKSGLPNDRFSAERPEGSISTLTIQRTEQRDSAMYRCASSPPFEGDYGYTFGSGTRLTVV.

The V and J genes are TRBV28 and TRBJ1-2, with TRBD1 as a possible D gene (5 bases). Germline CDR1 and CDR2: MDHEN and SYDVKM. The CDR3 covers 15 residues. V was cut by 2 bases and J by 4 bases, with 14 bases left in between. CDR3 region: CASSLVGREGYGYTF. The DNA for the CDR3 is TGTGCCAGCAGTTTAGTGGGCAGGGAGGGCTATGGCTACACCTTC.

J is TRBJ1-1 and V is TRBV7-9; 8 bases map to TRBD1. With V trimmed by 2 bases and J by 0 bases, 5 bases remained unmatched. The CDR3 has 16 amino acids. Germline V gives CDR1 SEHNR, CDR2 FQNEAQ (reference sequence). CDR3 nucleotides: TGTGCCAGCAGCTTAACCTGGACAGGGTTGAACACTGAAGCTTTCTTT. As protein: CASSLTWTGLNTEAFF.

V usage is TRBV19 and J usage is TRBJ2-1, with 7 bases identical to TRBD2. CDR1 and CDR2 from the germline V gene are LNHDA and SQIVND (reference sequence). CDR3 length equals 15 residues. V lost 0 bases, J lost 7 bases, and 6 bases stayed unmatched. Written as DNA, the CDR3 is TGTGCCAGTAGTATAGATCGGGTAGCGGGTAATGAGCAGTTCTTC. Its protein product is CASSIDRVAGNEQFF.

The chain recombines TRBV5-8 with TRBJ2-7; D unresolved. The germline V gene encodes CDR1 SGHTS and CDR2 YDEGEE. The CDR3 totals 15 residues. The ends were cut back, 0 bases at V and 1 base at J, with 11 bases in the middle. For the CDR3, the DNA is TGTGCCAGCAGCTTGGGAGTTGGTCTTTCCTACGAGCAGTACGTC. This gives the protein CASSLGVGLSYEQYV.

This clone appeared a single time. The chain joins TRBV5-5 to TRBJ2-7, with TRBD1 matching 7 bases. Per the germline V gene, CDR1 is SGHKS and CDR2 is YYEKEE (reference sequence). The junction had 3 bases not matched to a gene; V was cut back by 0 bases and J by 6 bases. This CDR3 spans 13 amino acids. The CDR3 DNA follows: TGTGCCAGCAGCTTGGAGGGGGCGCCCGAGCAGTACGTC. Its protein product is CASSLEGAPEQYV.

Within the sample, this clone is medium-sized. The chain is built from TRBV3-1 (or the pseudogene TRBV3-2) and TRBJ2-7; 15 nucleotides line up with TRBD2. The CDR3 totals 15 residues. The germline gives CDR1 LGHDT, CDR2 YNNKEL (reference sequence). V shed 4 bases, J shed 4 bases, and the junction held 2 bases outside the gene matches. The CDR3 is CASSPGLAGGYEQYF. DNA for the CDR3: TGTGCCAGCAGCCCCGGACTAGCGGGGGGGTACGAGCAGTACTTC.

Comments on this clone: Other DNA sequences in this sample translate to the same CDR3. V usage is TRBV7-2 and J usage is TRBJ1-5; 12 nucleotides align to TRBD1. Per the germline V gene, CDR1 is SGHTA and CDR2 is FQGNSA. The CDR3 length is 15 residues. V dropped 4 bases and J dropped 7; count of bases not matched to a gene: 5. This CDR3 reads CASSWGQGAGQPQHF. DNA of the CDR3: TGTGCCAGCAGCTGGGGACAGGGGGCGGGGCAGCCCCAGCATTTT.